This T cell receptor beta chain was captured by sequencing in a study of T cell responses to AZD1222 COVID-19 vaccine. TCRdb's table, derived via immunoSEQ multiplex PCR, lists solely in-frame clones and lacks some. The data hold about 150,000 clones, with roughly 90% observed a single time. The specimen comprised peripheral blood, sampled 28 days after the second AZD1222 dose. The TCR was taken from an adult who received the AZD1222 COVID-19 vaccine.

The CDR3 protein is CASSEDRGRVEAFF. The CDR3 DNA reads as TGTGCCAGCAGTGAGGACAGGGGGCGAGTTGAAGCTTTCTTT. V gene TRBV2 combines with J gene TRBJ1-1; 11 nucleotides agree with TRBD1. V shed 3 bases and J 7 bases; nucleotides not matched to a gene: 4. The CDR3 consists of 14 residues. Per the germline V gene, CDR1 is SNHLY and CDR2 is FYNNEI.